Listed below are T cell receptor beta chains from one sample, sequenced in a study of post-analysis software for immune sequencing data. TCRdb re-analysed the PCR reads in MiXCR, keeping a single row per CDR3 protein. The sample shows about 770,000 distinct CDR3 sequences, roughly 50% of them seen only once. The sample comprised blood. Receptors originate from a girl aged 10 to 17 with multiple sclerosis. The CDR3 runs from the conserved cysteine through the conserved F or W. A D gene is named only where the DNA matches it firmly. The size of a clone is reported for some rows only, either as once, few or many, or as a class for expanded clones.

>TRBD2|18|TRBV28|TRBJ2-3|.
TGTGCCAGCAGACCTTACGCCTCTAGCGGGAGAAGCGGGGATACGCAGTATTTT
CASRPYASSGRSGDTQYF
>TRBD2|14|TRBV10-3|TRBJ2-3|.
TGTGCCATCTTAGCGGGAGGTATCTCAGATACGCAGTATTTT
CAILAGGISDTQYF
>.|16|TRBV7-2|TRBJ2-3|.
TGTGCCAGCAGCCTAATGGCGGAACCTAGCACAGATACGCAGTATTTT
CASSLMAEPSTDTQYF
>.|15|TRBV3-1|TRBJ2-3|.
TGTGCTAGCAGCCAAGATTGGGCAGACACAGATACGCAGTATTTC
CASSQDWADTDTQYF
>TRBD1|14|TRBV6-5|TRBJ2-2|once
TGTGCCAGCAGTTGGGGGACAGACGCCGGGGAGCTGTTTTTT
CASSWGTDAGELFF
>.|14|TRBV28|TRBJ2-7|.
TGTGCCAGCAGTGGGAGCAGGGAATTCTACGAGCAGTACTTC
CASSGSREFYEQYF
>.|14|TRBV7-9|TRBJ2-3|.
TGTGCCAGCAAACCCGAGGGTAGCACAGATACGCAGTATTTT
CASKPEGSTDTQYF
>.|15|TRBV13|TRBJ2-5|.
TGTGCCAGCAGCTTCCCTACGGACGGGCGGGAGACCCAGTACTTC
CASSFPTDGRETQYF
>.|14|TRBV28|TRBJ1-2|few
TGTGCCAGCAGCCCTGAGAGCAGAAACTATGGCTACACCTTC
CASSPESRNYGYTF
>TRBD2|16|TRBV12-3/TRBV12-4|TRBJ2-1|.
TGTGCCAGCACCCACTCGACTAGCGGGAGCTGGAATGAGCAGTTCTTC
CASTHSTSGSWNEQFF
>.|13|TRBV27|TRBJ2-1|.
TGTGCCAGCAGTTTTGGGGGGCCCAATGAGCAGTTCTTC
CASSFGGPNEQFF
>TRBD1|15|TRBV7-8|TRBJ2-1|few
TGTGCCAGCAGCTCCCGGGACAGGGTTCGCAATGAGCAGTTCTTC
CASSSRDRVRNEQFF